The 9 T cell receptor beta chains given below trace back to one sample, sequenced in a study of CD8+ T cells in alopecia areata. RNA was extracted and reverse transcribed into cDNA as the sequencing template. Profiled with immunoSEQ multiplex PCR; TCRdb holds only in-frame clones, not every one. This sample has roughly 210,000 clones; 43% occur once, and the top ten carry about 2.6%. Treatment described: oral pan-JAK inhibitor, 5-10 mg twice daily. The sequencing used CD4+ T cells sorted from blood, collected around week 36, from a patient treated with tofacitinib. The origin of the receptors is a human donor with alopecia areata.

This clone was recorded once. CDR3 sequence: CASSFASLNTGELFF. In DNA, the CDR3 is TGTGCCAGCAGTTTTGCCAGTCTGAACACCGGGGAGCTGTTTTTT. The J gene is TRBJ2-2, the V gene TRBV27; no firm D call. The germline gives CDR1 MNHEY, CDR2 SMNVEV (reference sequence). There are 15 residues in the CDR3. V lost 3 bases to trimming and J lost 1 base, with 9 bases between them.

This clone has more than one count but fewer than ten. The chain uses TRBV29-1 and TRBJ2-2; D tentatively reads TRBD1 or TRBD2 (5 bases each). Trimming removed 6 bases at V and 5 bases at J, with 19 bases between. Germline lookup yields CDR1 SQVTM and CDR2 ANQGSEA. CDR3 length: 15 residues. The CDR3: CSVERGAGRTGELFF. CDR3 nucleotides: TGCAGCGTAGAACGGGGCGCAGGGAGAACCGGGGAGCTGTTTTTT.

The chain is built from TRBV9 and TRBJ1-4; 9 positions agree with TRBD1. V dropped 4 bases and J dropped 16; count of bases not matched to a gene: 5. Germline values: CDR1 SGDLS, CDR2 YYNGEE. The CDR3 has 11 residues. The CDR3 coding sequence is TGTGCCAGCAGCATGGGACAGGGCCCGTTTTTT. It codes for CASSMGQGPFF.

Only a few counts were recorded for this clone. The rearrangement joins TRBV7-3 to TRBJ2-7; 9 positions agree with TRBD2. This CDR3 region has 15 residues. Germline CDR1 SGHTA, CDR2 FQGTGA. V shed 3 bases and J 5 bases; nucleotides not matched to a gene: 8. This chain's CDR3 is CASSFSGSGLDEQYF. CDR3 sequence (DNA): TGTGCCAGCAGCTTTAGCGGGAGCGGGCTCGACGAGCAGTACTTC. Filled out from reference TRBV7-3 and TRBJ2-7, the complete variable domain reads GAGVSQTPSNKVTEKGKYVELRCDPISGHTALYWYRQSLGQGPEFLIYFQGTGAADDSGLPNDRFFAVRPEGSVSTLKIQRTERGDSAVYLCASSFSGSGLDEQYFGPGTRLTVT.

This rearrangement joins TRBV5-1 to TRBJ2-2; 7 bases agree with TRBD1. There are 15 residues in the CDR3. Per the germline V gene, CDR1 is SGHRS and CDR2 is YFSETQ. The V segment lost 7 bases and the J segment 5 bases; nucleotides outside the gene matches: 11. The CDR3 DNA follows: TGCGCCAGCGGGGAACAGGGGCCGCTAACCGGGGAGCTGTTTTTT. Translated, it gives CASGEQGPLTGELFF.

CDR3 sequence (DNA): TGCGCCAGCAGCTTCGACAGGGCTAACTATGGCTACACCTTC. Residues: CASSFDRANYGYTF. The chain links TRBV5-1 to TRBJ1-2, with 7 bases aligning to TRBD1. Germline CDR1 is SGHRS and CDR2 is YFSETQ. V was pared by 2 bases and J by 0 bases, with 1 base of the junction left unmatched. There are 14 residues in the CDR3.

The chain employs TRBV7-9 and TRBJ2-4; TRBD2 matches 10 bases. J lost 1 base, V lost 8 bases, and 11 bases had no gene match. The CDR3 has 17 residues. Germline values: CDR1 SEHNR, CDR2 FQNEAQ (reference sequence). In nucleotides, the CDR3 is TGTGCCAGCGGACTAGCGGCCCATATCGGGGCCAAAAACATTCAGTACTTC. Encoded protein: CASGLAAHIGAKNIQYF.

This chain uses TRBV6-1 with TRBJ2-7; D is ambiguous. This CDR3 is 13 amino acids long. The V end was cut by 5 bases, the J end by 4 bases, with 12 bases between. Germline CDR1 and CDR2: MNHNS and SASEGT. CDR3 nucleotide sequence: TGTGCCAGCAGTCCAGGACGGATATACGAGCAGTACTTC. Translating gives CASSPGRIYEQYF.

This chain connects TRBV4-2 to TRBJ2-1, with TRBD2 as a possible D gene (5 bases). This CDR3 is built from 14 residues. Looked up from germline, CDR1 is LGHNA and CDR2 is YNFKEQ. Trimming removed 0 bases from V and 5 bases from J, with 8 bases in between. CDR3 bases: TGTGCCAGCAGCCAAGATCGGGAAAACAATGAGCAGTTCTTC. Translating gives CASSQDRENNEQFF.